What follows are 12 T cell receptor beta chains derived from one specimen sequenced in a study of a mutant IDH1 vaccine in newly diagnosed glioma. Method: immunoSEQ multiplex PCR; TCRdb's copy keeps in-frame clones and lacks some. The sample yields more than 10,000 clones, around 87% seen once. Their cognate antigens are unknown. Described time point: week 5, during vaccination. Every single dose of the vaccine, 300 ug of mutant IDH1 20-mer peptide, came with topical imiquimod. The sequences come from PBMCs, collected from a glioma patient whose treatment included an IDH1 peptide vaccine. The receptors were sampled from a middle-aged woman with glioma. Some clones in this sample may be carry-over from other donors' samples.

The table lists this clone with a count of one. The V call is TRBV19, the J call TRBJ2-1, with 8 bases matching TRBD1. V lost 4 bases to trimming and J lost 7 bases; unmatched junction nucleotides: 12. This CDR3 comprises 16 residues. Germline loops: CDR1 LNHDA, CDR2 SQIVND (reference sequence). CDR3 loop: CASSTRDRSLGNEQFF. CDR3 DNA sequence: TGTGCCAGTAGTACTCGGGACAGGTCCTTAGGGAATGAGCAGTTCTTC.

The chain joins TRBV11-3 to TRBJ2-7; unclear D gene. CDR3 size: 15 residues. V was pared by 1 base and J by 0 bases, with 10 bases between. Looked up from germline, CDR1 is SGHNT and CDR2 is YENEEA. CDR3 nucleotides: TGTGCCAGCAGCTTAGGAGGTGATAGCTCCTACGAGCAGTACTTC. It translates to CASSLGGDSSYEQYF. The variable domain in full, with the rest retrieved from reference TRBV11-3 and TRBJ2-7, is EAGVVQSPRYKIIEKKQPVAFWCNPISGHNTLYWYLQNLGQGPELLIRYENEEAVDDSQLPKDRFSAERLKGVDSTLKIQPAELGDSAVYLCASSLGGDSSYEQYFGPGTRLTVT.

This chain uses TRBV28 with TRBJ1-1, with D unresolved. CDR3 length: 12 residues. Per the germline V gene, CDR1 is MDHEN and CDR2 is SYDVKM. The V and J ends lost 5 bases and 10 bases respectively, with 14 bases between them. CDR3 nucleotide sequence: TGTGCCAGCAGTACTCTCGCTCTACTAGCTTTCTTT. Protein product: CASSTLALLAFF.

J is TRBJ2-7 and V is TRBV29-1; 8 bases align to TRBD1. Germline V CDR1 and CDR2: SQVTM, ANQGSEA. J was trimmed by 3 bases and V by 7 bases; bases with no gene match: 8. This CDR3 has 13 amino acids. This CDR3 is CSAGQGSSYEQYF. CDR3 DNA: TGCAGCGCTGGACAGGGTTCAAGCTACGAGCAGTACTTC.

This sequence joins TRBV27 and TRBJ2-7, with 9 bases that match TRBD2. Germline assignment: CDR1 MNHEY and CDR2 SMNVEV (reference sequence). The CDR3 length is 16 residues. V shed 3 bases, J shed 3 bases, and the junction held 9 bases outside the gene matches. The CDR3 bases are TGTGCCAGCAGTTTCTTACAGGCGACTAGCGGCTACGAGCAGTACTTC. It codes for CASSFLQATSGYEQYF.

Regarding this clone: The junction and the germline gene differ at one end; a read error may be behind it. The chain recombines TRBV5-1 with TRBJ2-5; D perhaps matches TRBD1 (6 bases). This CDR3 comprises 13 residues. CDR1 is SGHRS, CDR2 YFSETQ, per germline. The CDR3 nucleotides are TGCGCCAGCAGCTTGACAGGGCAAGCGACCCAGTACTTC. The encoded protein is CASSLTGQATQYF.

The chain has TRBV10-3 and TRBJ2-7, with 11 nucleotides matching TRBD2. The germline V gene encodes CDR1 ENHRY and CDR2 SYGVKD. With V trimmed by 11 bases and J by 2 bases, 11 bases remained unmatched. The CDR3 loop spans 15 amino acids. The CDR3 sequence is CASAAGTSGTYEQYF. For the CDR3, the DNA is TGTGCCTCCGCCGCCGGGACTAGCGGAACCTACGAGCAGTACTTC.

V is TRBV27 and J is TRBJ2-2, with D possibly TRBD2 on 5 matching bases. V lost 4 bases to trimming and J lost 6 bases, with 9 bases between them. CDR1 is MNHEY and CDR2 is SMNVEV in the germline V gene (reference sequence). The CDR3 loop spans 13 amino acids. This CDR3 reads CASSYLAPGELFF. CDR3 nucleotides: TGTGCCAGCAGTTACCTAGCCCCCGGGGAGCTGTTTTTT.

V gene TRBV19 combines with J gene TRBJ1-3; no reliable D call. In germline, CDR1 is LNHDA, CDR2 SQIVND (reference sequence). This CDR3 is built from 14 residues. The V end lost 6 bases, the J end lost 0 bases, and 9 bases lay between the germline ends. The CDR3: CASSDTISGNTIYF. In nucleotides, the CDR3 is TGTGCCAGTAGCGACACAATCTCTGGAAACACCATATATTTT.

This clone came up a few times. The rearrangement links TRBV15 to TRBJ2-1; D is uncertain. The germline CDR1 and CDR2 sequences are LNHNV and YYDKDF (reference sequence). CDR3 length: 16 amino acids. Trimming removed 1 base from V and 9 bases from J, with 19 bases in between. The DNA of the CDR3 is TGTGCCACCAGCAGAGTACGGCATTCTCCCCCCTTTGAGCAGTTCTTC. Translation: CATSRVRHSPPFEQFF.

The chain uses TRBV11-2 and TRBJ1-2; 7 nucleotides match TRBD1. V shed 4 bases and J 2 bases; nucleotides not matched to a gene: 7. This CDR3 has 15 residues. The germline gives CDR1 SGHAT, CDR2 FQNNGV. This CDR3 is CASSSFETGNYGYTF. The CDR3 nucleotides read TGTGCCAGCAGCTCCTTCGAGACAGGGAACTATGGCTACACCTTC.

V gene TRBV27 combines with J gene TRBJ1-1, with 7 bases that match TRBD1. Germline-derived CDR1 and CDR2 are MNHEY and SMNVEV (reference sequence). V lost 3 bases and J lost 6; bases outside the gene matches: 7. The CDR3 is made up of 14 amino acids. The CDR3 protein is CASSFRGVRAEAFF. The CDR3 region has the DNA TGTGCCAGCAGTTTCAGGGGGGTCAGGGCTGAAGCTTTCTTT.